Listed below are T cell receptor beta chains from one sample, sequenced in a study of blood T cell repertoires in COVID-19. The assay was immunoSEQ multiplex PCR, and TCRdb's table has in-frame clones only and misses some. The sample contains about 120,000 clones, 85% to 90% of which appear only once. What was sequenced was peripheral blood. The receptors come from a woman aged 60-70 years with COVID-19, enrolled during active disease. The CDR3 runs from the conserved cysteine through the conserved F or W. The D gene is left open where the match is weak. Some rows mark clone size as missing; the rest say once, few, many or name a class of expanded clone.

D,V,size,J,DNA,CDR3
-,TRBV19,-,TRBJ2-2,TGTGCCAGTAGTACAACAAGAACCGGGGAGCTGTTTTTT,CASSTTRTGELFF
TRBD1,TRBV6-5,-,TRBJ1-4,TGTGCCAGCAGACCTACAGGGGCTAATGAAAAACTGTTTTTT,CASRPTGANEKLFF
-,TRBV19,-,TRBJ2-7,TGTGCCAGTAGTATAGTGGCCAGGGCACCCTACGAGCAGTACTTC,CASSIVARAPYEQYF
-,TRBV10-3,-,TRBJ1-2,TGTGCCATCAGTGAGGAACAGGGATTAAGCTACACCTTC,CAISEEQGLSYTF
-,TRBV27,once,TRBJ1-1,TGTGCCAGCATCGGCCAGGGGAACACTGAAGCTTTCTTT,CASIGQGNTEAFF
TRBD1,TRBV29-1,-,TRBJ1-2,TGCAGCGTTGAGAGGGCGGGACAGGTATATGGCTACACCTTC,CSVERAGQVYGYTF
-,TRBV18,-,TRBJ1-6,TGTGCCAGCTCACCACCGGGGGGTCGGCTCCACTTT,CASSPPGGRLHF
TRBD1,TRBV5-5,-,TRBJ1-5,TGTGCCAGCGCCGTAGGGGGCGCGGGACAGCCCCAGCATTTT,CASAVGGAGQPQHF
-,TRBV4-2,-,TRBJ2-7,TGTGCCAGCAGCCAGGACCCACTAGTTCGCACCTACGAGCAGTACTTC,CASSQDPLVRTYEQYF
-,TRBV2,-,TRBJ1-2,TGTGCCGGGGATTCAACCGGGAGATATGGCTACACCTTC,CAGDSTGRYGYTF
-,TRBV5-1,once,TRBJ1-2,TGCGCCAGCAGCTTGGAAGGGGCTAACTATGGCTACACCTTC,CASSLEGANYGYTF
-,TRBV5-1,-,TRBJ2-1,TGCGCCAGCAGCTTGGCGGCAGGGGACTACAATGAGCAGTTCTTC,CASSLAAGDYNEQFF
-,TRBV7-9,-,TRBJ1-3,TGTGCCAGCAGCCCGGCCCGGGGTATAGGGACCATATATTTT,CASSPARGIGTIYF
-,TRBV4-3,-,TRBJ1-2,TGCGCCAGCAGCCACCAGGGCGGCTATGGCTACACCTTC,CASSHQGGYGYTF
-,TRBV20-1,-,TRBJ1-2,TGCAGTGCTAGCGGAGGGGGCTACACCTTC,CSASGGGYTF
-,TRBV30,-,TRBJ1-3,TGTGCCTGGAGTGTTCTTCGGAACACCATATATTTT,CAWSVLRNTIYF
-,TRBV7-2,-,TRBJ1-1,TGTGCCAGCAGCTTAGGGGGGCCGACGAGAACTGAAGCTTTCTTT,CASSLGGPTRTEAFF
TRBD1,TRBV18,-,TRBJ1-2,TGTGCCAGCTCAGGGGGACAGGGTAACTATGGCTACACCTTC,CASSGGQGNYGYTF
-,TRBV7-9,-,TRBJ1-2,TGTGCCAGCAAAGACAGCGCAGCTAACTATGGCTACACCTTC,CASKDSAANYGYTF
-,TRBV19,once,TRBJ1-2,TGTGCCAGTAGTATATCTAGGAACTATGGCTACACCTTC,CASSISRNYGYTF
-,TRBV5-1,-,TRBJ2-7,TGCGCCAGCAGCTTGGTGGCTCTCGGGTCGGGCGAGCAGTACTTC,CASSLVALGSGEQYF
-,TRBV19,-,TRBJ1-1,TGTGCCAGTAGCCCTGCGGGGGGGCGCGGAAACACTGAAGCTTTCTTT,CASSPAGGRGNTEAFF
-,TRBV29-1,-,TRBJ1-1,TGCAGCGTTGAATGGGCCAGGGTCACTGAAGCTTTCTTT,CSVEWARVTEAFF
TRBD2,TRBV7-2,-,TRBJ2-7,TGTGCCAGCAGCTTTGACGGGAGGGGGAGGGTCCACGAGCAGTACTTC,CASSFDGRGRVHEQYF
TRBD1,TRBV7-8,-,TRBJ2-7,TGTGCCAGCAGCCGGCGGGACAGGGGCTACGAGCAGTACTTC,CASSRRDRGYEQYF
TRBD2,TRBV7-6,-,TRBJ2-1,TGTGCCAGCAGAGATCGGACTAGCGGGGGCCCGAAAGACAATGAGCAGTTCTTC,CASRDRTSGGPKDNEQFF
-,TRBV4-1,-,TRBJ2-3,TGCGCCAGCAGCCAAGATCCCGCAGGCACAGATACGCAGTATTTT,CASSQDPAGTDTQYF
TRBD1,TRBV5-6,-,TRBJ1-6,TGTGCCAGCAGCTACGGACAGGGGGTAGGTTTGCGGAATTCACCCCTCCACTTT,CASSYGQGVGLRNSPLHF
TRBD1,TRBV5-5,once,TRBJ2-7,TGTGCCAGCAGGCCTGGACAGGGATTTATCGAGCAGTACTTC,CASRPGQGFIEQYF
-,TRBV6-5,-,TRBJ1-6,TGTGCCAGCAGTTCCTTAGGTCGGGATTCACCCCTCCACTTT,CASSSLGRDSPLHF
-,TRBV4-3,medium-sized,TRBJ1-1,TGCGCCAGCAGCCTGAACCCGACAGTGTTCACTGAAGCTTTCTTT,CASSLNPTVFTEAFF
TRBD1,TRBV2,-,TRBJ1-2,TGTGCCAGCATCAGACAGGGCCCCGACTATGGCTACACCTTC,CASIRQGPDYGYTF
TRBD1,TRBV5-1,-,TRBJ2-1,TGCGCCAGCAGCTGGGAGACAGGGCTTGAGCAGTTCTTC,CASSWETGLEQFF
TRBD1,TRBV7-9,-,TRBJ1-1,TGTGCCAGCAGTCTGACCGGGACAGGGTCGGCTGAAGCTTTCTTT,CASSLTGTGSAEAFF
TRBD1,TRBV7-3,-,TRBJ1-3,TGTGCCAGCAGCCGACAGGGAAGCTCTGGAAACACCATATATTTT,CASSRQGSSGNTIYF
-,TRBV6-1,-,TRBJ1-1,TGTGCCAGCAGTGATTATTTCCAGGGAAACACTGAAGCTTTCTTT,CASSDYFQGNTEAFF
-,TRBV6-5,-,TRBJ2-7,TGTGCCAGCAGTTACTCTGGGGGAGGCGAGCAGTACTTC,CASSYSGGGEQYF
TRBD1,TRBV7-2,-,TRBJ1-2,TGTGCCAGCAGCTTAGCCGGGACAGAACGCTATGGCTACACCTTC,CASSLAGTERYGYTF
TRBD1,TRBV7-2,-,TRBJ1-2,TGTGCCAGCAGCTCTCCGACAGGGAAGATCTATGGCTACACCTTC,CASSSPTGKIYGYTF
TRBD1,TRBV3-1/TRBV3-2,-,TRBJ1-2,TGTGCCAGCAGGGCGTCTGAGGGGGCCCCCACCTTC,CASRASEGAPTF
-,TRBV5-4,-,TRBJ1-2,TGTGCCAGCAGCTCTTCCCTTTGGGCAGAAGCCTATGGCTACACCTTC,CASSSSLWAEAYGYTF
TRBD1,TRBV19,once,TRBJ1-1,TGTGCCAGTAGTGCGGGACAGCTGGTAACAAACACTGAAGCTTTCTTT,CASSAGQLVTNTEAFF
TRBD1,TRBV5-1,-,TRBJ1-2,TGCGCCAGTTCAGGGACAGGGACCTATGGCTACACCTTC,CASSGTGTYGYTF
TRBD1,TRBV5-1,-,TRBJ1-2,TGCGCCAGCAGCTTGGGCGGGGACAGGGACTATGGCTACACCTTC,CASSLGGDRDYGYTF
TRBD1,TRBV4-2,-,TRBJ1-3,TGTGCCAGCAGCGCTGGGACAGGTCCCCGATCTGGAAACACCATATATTTT,CASSAGTGPRSGNTIYF
-,TRBV9,-,TRBJ1-2,TGTGCCAGCAGCGTAGGGGCAGGACAGATGGACTATGGCTACACCTTC,CASSVGAGQMDYGYTF
-,TRBV30,-,TRBJ1-1,TGTGCCTGGAGCGACTACACTGAAGCTTTCTTT,CAWSDYTEAFF
TRBD2,TRBV9,-,TRBJ2-1,TGTGCCAGCAGCCTACTAGCGGGGGGCTCCTACAATGAGCAGTTCTTC,CASSLLAGGSYNEQFF
TRBD2,TRBV9,-,TRBJ2-1,TGTGCCAGCAGCGTAGTGGCTAGCGGGTACAATGAGCAGTTCTTC,CASSVVASGYNEQFF
-,TRBV7-3,-,TRBJ2-2,TGTGCCAGCAGAACGGCAGGGCCCACCGGGGAGCTGTTTTTT,CASRTAGPTGELFF
TRBD1,TRBV6-5,-,TRBJ1-4,TGTGCCAGCAGTCCGCGGACAGGGTTGAATGAAAAACTGTTTTTT,CASSPRTGLNEKLFF
TRBD1,TRBV7-8,few,TRBJ1-1,TGTGCCAGCAGCCGGGACAGGAACACTGAAGCTTTCTTT,CASSRDRNTEAFF
TRBD2,TRBV4-3,-,TRBJ2-1,TGCGCCAGCAGCCAAGAGTTCCAGCGGGGGGGCGATGAGCAGTTCTTC,CASSQEFQRGGDEQFF
-,TRBV4-2,-,TRBJ2-1,TGTGCCAGCAGCCAAGATGGCTCCGAGCAGTTCTTC,CASSQDGSEQFF
TRBD1,TRBV9,once,TRBJ1-1,TGTGCCAGCAGCGTAGGACAGGGGGGTAACACTGAAGCTTTCTTT,CASSVGQGGNTEAFF
-,TRBV4-2,few,TRBJ2-7,TGTGCCAGCAGCCAAGATCGCGAGCAGTACTTC,CASSQDREQYF